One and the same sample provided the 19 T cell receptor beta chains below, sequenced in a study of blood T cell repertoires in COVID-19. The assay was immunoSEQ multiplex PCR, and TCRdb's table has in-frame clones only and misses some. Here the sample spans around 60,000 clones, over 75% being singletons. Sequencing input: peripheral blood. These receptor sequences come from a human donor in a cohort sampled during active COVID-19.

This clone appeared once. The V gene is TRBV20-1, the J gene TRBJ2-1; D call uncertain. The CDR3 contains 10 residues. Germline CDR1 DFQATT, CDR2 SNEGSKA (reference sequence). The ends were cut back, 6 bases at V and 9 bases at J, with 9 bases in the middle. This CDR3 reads CSAEDSEQFF. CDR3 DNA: TGCAGTGCCGAAGATAGTGAGCAGTTCTTC.

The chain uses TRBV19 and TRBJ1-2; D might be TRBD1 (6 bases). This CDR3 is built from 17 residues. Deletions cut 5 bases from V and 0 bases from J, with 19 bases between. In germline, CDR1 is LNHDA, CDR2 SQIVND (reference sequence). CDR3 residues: CASSAGTRVLANYGYTF. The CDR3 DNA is TGTGCCAGTAGTGCCGGGACAAGGGTATTGGCTAACTATGGCTACACCTTC.

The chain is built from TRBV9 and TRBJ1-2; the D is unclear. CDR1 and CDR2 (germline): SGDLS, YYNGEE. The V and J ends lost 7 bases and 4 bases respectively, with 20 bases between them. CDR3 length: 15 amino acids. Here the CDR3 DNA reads TGTGCCAGCCAGCCCCGGGATACTACGCTCTATGGCTACACCTTC. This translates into CASQPRDTTLYGYTF.

CDR3 bases: TGTGCCAGCAGTGGGGCGGTACCGAACACCGGGGAGCTGTTTTTT. Encoded protein: CASSGAVPNTGELFF. V usage is TRBV28 and J usage is TRBJ2-2; D perhaps matches TRBD1 (5 bases). V lost 5 bases to trimming and J lost 0 bases, with 10 bases between them. Germline CDR1 reads MDHEN; CDR2 reads SYDVKM. This CDR3 has 15 residues.

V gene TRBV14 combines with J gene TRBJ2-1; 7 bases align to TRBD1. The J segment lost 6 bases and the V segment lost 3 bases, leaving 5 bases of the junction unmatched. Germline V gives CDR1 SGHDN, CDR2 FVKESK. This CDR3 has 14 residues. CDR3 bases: TGTGCCAGCAGCCACCGATACAGGGGCAATGAGCAGTTCTTC. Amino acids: CASSHRYRGNEQFF.

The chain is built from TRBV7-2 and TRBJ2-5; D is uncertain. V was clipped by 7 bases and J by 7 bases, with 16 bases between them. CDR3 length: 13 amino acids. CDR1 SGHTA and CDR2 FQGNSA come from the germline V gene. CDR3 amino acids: CASNLGLFGTQYF. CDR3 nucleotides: TGTGCCAGCAATCTGGGCCTATTCGGGACCCAGTACTTC.

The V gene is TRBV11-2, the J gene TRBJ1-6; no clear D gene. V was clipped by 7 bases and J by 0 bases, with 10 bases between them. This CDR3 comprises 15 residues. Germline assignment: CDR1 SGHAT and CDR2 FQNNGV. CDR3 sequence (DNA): TGTGCCAGCAAATTACAGCCCTCCTATAATTCACCCCTCCACTTT. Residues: CASKLQPSYNSPLHF.

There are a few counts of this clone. Here the CDR3 reads CASSQDVGLAGGRNEQFF. CDR3 bases: TGTGCCAGCAGCCAAGATGTAGGACTAGCGGGGGGGCGCAATGAGCAGTTCTTC. The J gene is TRBJ2-1, the V gene TRBV4-2, with TRBD2 matching 15 bases. This CDR3 has 18 amino acids. Germline V gene sequence: CDR1 LGHNA, CDR2 YNFKEQ. The J segment lost 6 bases and the V segment lost 0 bases, leaving 6 bases of the junction unmatched.

The CDR3 spells CASSYGLAGGTDTQYF. The CDR3 DNA reads TGTGCCAGCAGTTACGGGCTAGCGGGCGGCACAGATACGCAGTATTTT. The chain carries TRBV6-2 or TRBV6-3 and TRBJ2-3, with TRBD2 matching over 8 bases. The V segment lost 2 bases and the J segment 1 base; nucleotides outside the gene matches: 5. In germline, CDR1 is MNHEY, CDR2 SVGEGT. CDR3 length: 16 amino acids.

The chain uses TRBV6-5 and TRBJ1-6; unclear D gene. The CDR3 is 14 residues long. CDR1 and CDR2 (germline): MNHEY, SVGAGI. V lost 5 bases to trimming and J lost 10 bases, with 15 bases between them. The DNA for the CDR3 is TGTGCCAGCAGTCACTTTGAAGTCAGATCACCCCTCCACTTT. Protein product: CASSHFEVRSPLHF.

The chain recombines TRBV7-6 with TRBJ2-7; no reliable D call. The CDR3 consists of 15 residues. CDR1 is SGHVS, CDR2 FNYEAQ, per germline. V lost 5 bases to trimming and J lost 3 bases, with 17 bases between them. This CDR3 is CASSPHMGPNYEQYF. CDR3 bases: TGTGCCAGCAGCCCCCATATGGGCCCGAACTACGAGCAGTACTTC.

CDR3 DNA sequence: TGTGCCAGTAACCCGGACAGGGTGAGCTATGGCTACACCTTC. Encoded protein: CASNPDRVSYGYTF. The V and J genes are TRBV19 and TRBJ1-2; 8 nucleotides agree with TRBD1. The V gene's germline CDR1 is LNHDA and CDR2 SQIVND (reference sequence). This CDR3 region has 14 residues. Trimming took 7 bases from V and 4 from J; bases not matched to a gene: 8.

The CDR3 loop is CSVEDRRTDGYTF. The CDR3 region has the DNA TGCAGCGTTGAAGATCGGAGGACTGATGGCTACACCTTC. The rearrangement links TRBV29-1 to TRBJ1-2; D is unresolved. The germline CDR1 and CDR2 sequences are SQVTM and ANQGSEA. The CDR3 runs 13 residues. Deletions cut 0 bases from V and 6 bases from J, with 11 bases between.

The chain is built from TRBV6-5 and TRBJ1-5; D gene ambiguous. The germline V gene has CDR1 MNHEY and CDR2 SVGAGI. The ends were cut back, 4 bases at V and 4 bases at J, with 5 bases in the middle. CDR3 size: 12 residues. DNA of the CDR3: TGTGCCAGCAGTTTCCTAAATCAGCCCCAGCATTTT. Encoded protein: CASSFLNQPQHF.

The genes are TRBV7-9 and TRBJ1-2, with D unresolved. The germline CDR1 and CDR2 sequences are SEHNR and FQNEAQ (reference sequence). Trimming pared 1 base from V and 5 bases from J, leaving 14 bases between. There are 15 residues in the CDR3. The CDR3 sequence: CASSLEGGPEYGYTF. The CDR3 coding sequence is TGTGCCAGCAGCTTAGAAGGAGGGCCGGAATATGGCTACACCTTC. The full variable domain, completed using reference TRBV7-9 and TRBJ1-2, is DTGVSQNPRHKITKRGQNVTFRCDPISEHNRLYWYRQTLGQGPEFLTYFQNEAQLEKSRLLSDRFSAERPKGSFSTLEIQRTEQGDSAMYLCASSLEGGPEYGYTFGSGTRLTVV.

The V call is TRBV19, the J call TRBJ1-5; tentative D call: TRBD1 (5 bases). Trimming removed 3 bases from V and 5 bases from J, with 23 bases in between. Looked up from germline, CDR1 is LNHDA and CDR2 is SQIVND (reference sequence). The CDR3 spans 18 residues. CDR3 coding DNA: TGTGCCAGTAGTATGTTCGGGGCGGGGAGTGTAGGGCATCAGCCCCAGCATTTT. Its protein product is CASSMFGAGSVGHQPQHF. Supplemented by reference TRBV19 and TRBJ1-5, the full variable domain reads DGGITQSPKYLFRKEGQNVTLSCEQNLNHDAMYWYRQDPGQGLRLIYYSQIVNDFQKGDIAEGYSVSREKKESFPLTVTSAQKNPTAFYLCASSMFGAGSVGHQPQHFGDGTRLSIL.

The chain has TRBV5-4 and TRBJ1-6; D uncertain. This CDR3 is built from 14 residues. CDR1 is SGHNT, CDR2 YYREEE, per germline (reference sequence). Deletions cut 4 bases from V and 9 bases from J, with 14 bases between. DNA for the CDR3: TGTGCCAGCAGCCCCAGCGCCGGGGTTTCACCCCTCCACTTT. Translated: CASSPSAGVSPLHF.

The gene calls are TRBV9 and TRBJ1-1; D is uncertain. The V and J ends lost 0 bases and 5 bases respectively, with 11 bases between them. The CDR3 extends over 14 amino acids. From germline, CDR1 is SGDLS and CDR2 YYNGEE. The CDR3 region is CASSVGLTRTEAFF. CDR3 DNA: TGTGCCAGCAGCGTAGGACTAACGAGGACTGAAGCTTTCTTT. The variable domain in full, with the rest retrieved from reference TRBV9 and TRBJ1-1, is DSGVTQTPKHLITATGQRVTLRCSPRSGDLSVYWYQQSLDQGLQFLIQYYNGEERAKGNILERFSAQQFPDLHSELNLSSLELGDSALYFCASSVGLTRTEAFFGQGTRLTVV.

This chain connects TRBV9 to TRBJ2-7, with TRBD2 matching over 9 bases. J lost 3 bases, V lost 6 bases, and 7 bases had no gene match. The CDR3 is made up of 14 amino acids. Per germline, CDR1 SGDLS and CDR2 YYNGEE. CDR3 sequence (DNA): TGTGCCAGCACCACCGGGACTAGCAGCTACGAGCAGTACTTC. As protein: CASTTGTSSYEQYF.